The rows below give T cell receptor beta chains drawn from one sample of a study of T cell responses to AZD1222 COVID-19 vaccine. Generated by immunoSEQ multiplex PCR, the TCRdb table keeps only in-frame clones and is missing some. The sample carries 35,000 to 50,000 clones, about 82% recorded once. The input for sequencing was peripheral blood, taken 28 days after the second dose of the MenACWY control vaccine. These receptors were obtained from an adult who received the MenACWY meningococcal vaccine as a control. CDR3s include the opening cysteine and the closing phenylalanine or tryptophan. The D gene is left open where the match is weak. Clone sizes are given selectively: once, few, many, or a class where the clone is expanded.

>TRBD2|.|TRBV2|TRBJ2-5
CAKGLPGETQYF
TGTGCCAAGGGACTACCAGGAGAGACCCAGTACTTC
>.|few|TRBV4-1|TRBJ1-2
CASSLNQRANYGYTF
TGCGCCAGCAGTCTGAACCAGAGAGCTAACTATGGCTACACCTTC
>TRBD1|.|TRBV19|TRBJ2-3
CASTGTGVATDTQYF
TGTGCCAGTACCGGGACAGGAGTTGCCACAGATACGCAGTATTTT
>TRBD2|.|TRBV19|TRBJ2-7
CASSIDLNGRTPYEQYF
TGTGCCAGTAGTATAGATCTAAACGGGAGGACCCCCTACGAGCAGTACTTC
>.|.|TRBV15|TRBJ2-3
CATSAGRVITDTQYF
TGTGCCACCTCCGCTGGGCGGGTGATCACAGATACGCAGTATTTT
>TRBD2|.|TRBV4-2|TRBJ2-1
CASSQDLLAGGPNEQFF
TGTGCCAGCAGCCAAGATCTCCTAGCGGGCGGCCCCAATGAGCAGTTCTTC
>.|.|TRBV7-2|TRBJ1-3
CASSLARGMNTIYF
TGTGCCAGCAGCTTAGCGCGGGGGATGAACACCATATATTTT
>.|.|TRBV28|TRBJ2-1
CASSLLGSVDNEQFF
TGTGCCAGCAGTTTATTGGGTAGCGTAGACAATGAGCAGTTCTTC
>TRBD1|.|TRBV30|TRBJ1-1
CACPSGTGIRTFF
TGTGCCTGCCCCTCCGGGACAGGGATTAGAACTTTCTTT
>TRBD2|.|TRBV27|TRBJ2-1
CASRPGGSYNEQFF
TGTGCCAGCAGGCCGGGGGGCTCCTACAATGAGCAGTTCTTC
>.|.|TRBV7-8|TRBJ2-1
CASSTFSYNEQFF
TGTGCCAGCAGCACCTTCTCCTACAATGAGCAGTTCTTC
>.|.|TRBV19|TRBJ1-4
CASSHPGGGKNEKLFF
TGTGCCAGTAGCCACCCCGGGGGGGGGAAGAATGAAAAACTGTTTTTT
>.|few|TRBV5-1|TRBJ1-1
CASSYSPGPEAFF
TGCGCCAGCTCATATTCCCCCGGGCCTGAAGCTTTCTTT
>.|.|TRBV19|TRBJ1-5
CASSIDKDQPQHF
TGTGCCAGTAGTATAGATAAGGATCAGCCCCAGCATTTT
>.|.|TRBV5-6|TRBJ2-3
CASSWVGSTDTQYF
TGTGCCAGCAGCTGGGTGGGCTCCACAGATACGCAGTATTTT
>.|once|TRBV5-1|TRBJ2-3
CASSFKQGGAGSDTQYF
TGCGCCAGCAGCTTTAAACAGGGGGGAGCGGGATCTGATACGCAGTATTTT
>.|.|TRBV28|TRBJ1-5
CASSKPGTRSQPQHF
TGTGCCAGCAGTAAACCCGGGACTCGGAGTCAGCCCCAGCATTTT
>TRBD1|once|TRBV27|TRBJ2-1
CASSTRDRGRAGFYNEQFF
TGTGCCAGCAGTACCCGGGACAGGGGTCGAGCGGGCTTCTACAATGAGCAGTTCTTC
>.|.|TRBV2|TRBJ2-3
CASSEFGLRRSDTQYF
TGTGCCAGCAGTGAATTCGGACTCAGGAGATCAGATACGCAGTATTTT
>.|.|TRBV28|TRBJ2-1
CAGQKKGQFYNEQFF
TGTGCCGGACAGAAAAAGGGACAATTCTACAATGAGCAGTTCTTC
>.|few|TRBV28|TRBJ1-3
CASRDGTVGIYF
TGTGCCAGCAGAGACGGGACCGTCGGCATATATTTT
>.|.|TRBV6-5|TRBJ1-2
CASSPGYRVNGYTF
TGTGCCAGCAGCCCCGGGTACAGGGTTAATGGCTACACCTTC
>TRBD2|.|TRBV18|TRBJ2-1
CASSLGTSGTNEQFF
TGTGCCAGCTCCCTCGGGACTAGCGGGACCAATGAGCAGTTCTTC
>TRBD1|.|TRBV29-1|TRBJ1-3
CSGQGAPGNTIYF
TGCAGCGGACAGGGGGCCCCGGGAAACACCATATATTTT
>.|.|TRBV4-1|TRBJ1-2
CASSQWEGNYGYTF
TGCGCCAGCAGCCAATGGGAGGGGAACTATGGCTACACCTTC
>TRBD1|.|TRBV5-3|TRBJ1-5
CARSLGPTGASNQPQHF
TGTGCCAGAAGCTTGGGACCTACAGGGGCTAGCAATCAGCCCCAGCATTTT
>TRBD1|.|TRBV5-1|TRBJ1-4
CASSLGQGSYEKLFF
TGCGCCAGCAGCCTAGGACAGGGTTCGTATGAAAAACTGTTTTTT
>.|.|TRBV10-1|TRBJ2-7
CASSPDRYEQYF
TGCGCCAGCAGCCCGGACAGATACGAGCAGTACTTC
>.|.|TRBV7-2|TRBJ2-3
CASSLGGGGTQYF
TGTGCCAGCAGCTTAGGGGGGGGCGGCACGCAGTATTTT
>.|.|TRBV6-5|TRBJ1-6
CASHPSGVWDSPLHF
TGTGCCAGCCACCCGAGTGGAGTTTGGGATTCACCCCTCCACTTT
>TRBD1|.|TRBV7-9|TRBJ1-1
CASSLTGLGTEAFF
TGTGCCAGCAGCCTGACAGGGTTAGGCACTGAAGCTTTCTTT
>.|.|TRBV5-8|TRBJ1-3
CASSLQRRGGNTIYF
TGTGCCAGCAGCTTGCAGAGACGGGGTGGAAACACCATATATTTT
>TRBD2|few|TRBV15|TRBJ2-5
CATSRRAGLAETQYF
TGTGCCACCAGCAGACGTGCCGGACTAGCGGAGACCCAGTACTTC
>TRBD1|.|TRBV19|TRBJ1-5
CASSIEGGDRAQPQHF
TGTGCCAGTAGTATAGAGGGGGGGGACAGGGCCCAGCCCCAGCATTTT
>TRBD2|few|TRBV6-1|TRBJ2-3
CASSDLPASGIALDTQYF
TGTGCCAGCAGTGACCTTCCGGCTAGCGGGATTGCGTTGGATACGCAGTATTTT
>.|.|TRBV7-9|TRBJ2-3
CASSQTGFRDTQYF
TGTGCCAGCAGCCAAACAGGGTTTCGGGATACGCAGTATTTT
>TRBD1|.|TRBV28|TRBJ1-5
CASRLTGYQPQHF
TGTGCCAGCAGGCTGACAGGGTATCAGCCCCAGCATTTT
>.|few|TRBV7-9|TRBJ1-1
CASSSFGGTGTEAFF
TGTGCCAGCAGCTCCTTCGGGGGTACGGGCACTGAAGCTTTCTTT
>TRBD1|.|TRBV18|TRBJ1-5
CASSPRGQGNQPQHF
TGTGCCAGCTCACCAAGGGGACAGGGCAATCAGCCCCAGCATTTT
>TRBD1|.|TRBV3-1/TRBV3-2|TRBJ1-2
CASSQGTGEFYGYTF
TGTGCCAGCAGCCAAGGGACAGGGGAATTCTATGGCTACACCTTC
>.|.|TRBV19|TRBJ1-5
CASSTTENQPQHF
TGTGCCAGTAGCACGACAGAAAATCAGCCCCAGCATTTT
>.|.|TRBV18|TRBJ1-2
CASSPGQSGPYGYTF
TGTGCCAGCTCACCAGGGCAATCCGGACCCTATGGCTACACCTTC
>.|.|TRBV18|TRBJ2-7
CASSRGLGQRTNEQYF
TGTGCCAGCTCCCGGGGGTTGGGACAGCGGACTAACGAGCAGTACTTC
>.|medium-sized|TRBV5-1|TRBJ2-1
CASSYSGQNNEQFF
TGCGCCAGCAGCTATTCGGGCCAAAACAATGAGCAGTTCTTC
>TRBD1|.|TRBV9|TRBJ1-2
CASSVSIQGADYGYTF
TGTGCCAGCAGCGTTTCGATTCAGGGGGCCGACTATGGCTACACCTTC
>.|.|TRBV28|TRBJ2-2
CASSKAGELFF
TGTGCCAGCAGCAAAGCCGGGGAGCTGTTTTTT
>.|.|TRBV5-1|TRBJ1-1
CASSSQGRGNTEAFF
TGCGCCAGCAGCTCCCAGGGTCGAGGAAACACTGAAGCTTTCTTT
>.|.|TRBV19|TRBJ1-1
CASSIAGVENTEAFF
TGTGCCAGTAGTATAGCGGGGGTTGAGAACACTGAAGCTTTCTTT
>.|.|TRBV12-3/TRBV12-4|TRBJ2-1
CASSRVRDEQFF
TGTGCCAGCTCCCGGGTAAGGGATGAGCAGTTCTTC
>TRBD1|.|TRBV28|TRBJ1-6
CASRPGQASPLHF
TGTGCCAGCAGACCGGGACAGGCTTCACCCCTCCACTTT
>TRBD1|.|TRBV10-1|TRBJ1-6
CASSTGVNSPLHF
TGCGCCAGCAGTACAGGGGTGAATTCACCCCTCCACTTT
>TRBD1|.|TRBV7-2|TRBJ1-4
CASSFTGAGEKLFF
TGTGCCAGCAGCTTTACAGGGGCAGGAGAAAAACTGTTTTTT
>.|.|TRBV6-5|TRBJ1-2
CASSSRYGYTF
TGTGCCAGCAGTTCCAGATATGGCTACACCTTC
>TRBD1|.|TRBV6-2/TRBV6-3|TRBJ1-5
CASSSPGQFQPQHF
TGTGCCAGCAGTTCCCCGGGACAGTTTCAGCCCCAGCATTTT
>.|.|TRBV3-1/TRBV3-2|TRBJ2-1
CASSDTGRVSYNEQFF
TGTGCCAGCAGCGACACAGGGAGGGTCTCCTACAATGAGCAGTTCTTC